This T cell receptor beta chain was sequenced in a study of blood T cell repertoires in COVID-19. Overall study: There were acute and convalescent COVID-19 samples, and they came from the United States, Italy and Spain. PBMCs, B-cell-depleted T cells, or T cells were the source of the cDNA or gDNA that made up the material.

Sequencing was performed with immunoSEQ multiplex PCR; in TCRdb, only in-frame clones are kept and a portion is missing. The sample holds about 290,000 clones, roughly 91% seen once. Seattle researchers signed up patients amid active infection and tracked them longitudinally. V was clipped by 3 bases and J by 10 bases, with 15 bases between them. CDR1 is SEHNR, CDR2 FQNEAQ, per germline (reference sequence). There are 13 residues in the CDR3. The chain is built from TRBV7-9 and TRBJ1-1; tentatively, D is TRBD1 (6 bases). This sequence was found in a woman in her thirties with COVID-19, enrolled during active disease. Sequenced: peripheral blood. The CDR3 sequence: CASSLTLGGPAFF. The CDR3 coding sequence is TGTGCCAGCAGCTTGACCCTTGGGGGCCCAGCTTTCTTT.